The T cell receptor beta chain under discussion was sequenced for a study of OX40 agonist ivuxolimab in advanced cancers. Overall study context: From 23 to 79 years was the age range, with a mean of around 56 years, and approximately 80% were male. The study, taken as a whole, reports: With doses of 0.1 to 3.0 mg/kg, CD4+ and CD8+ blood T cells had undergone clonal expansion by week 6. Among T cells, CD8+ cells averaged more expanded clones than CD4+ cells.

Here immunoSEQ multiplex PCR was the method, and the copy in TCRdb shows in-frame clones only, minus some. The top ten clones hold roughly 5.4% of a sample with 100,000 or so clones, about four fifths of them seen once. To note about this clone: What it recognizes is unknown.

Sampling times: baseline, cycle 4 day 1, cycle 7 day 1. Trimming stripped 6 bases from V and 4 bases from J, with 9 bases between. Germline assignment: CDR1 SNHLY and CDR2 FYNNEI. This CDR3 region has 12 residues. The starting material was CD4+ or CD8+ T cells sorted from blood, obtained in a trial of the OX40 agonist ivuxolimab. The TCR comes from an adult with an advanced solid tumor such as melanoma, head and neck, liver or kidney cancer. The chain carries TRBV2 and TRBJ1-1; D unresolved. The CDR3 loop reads CASSYWGTEAFF. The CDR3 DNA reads TGTGCCAGCAGCTACTGGGGCACTGAAGCTTTCTTT.